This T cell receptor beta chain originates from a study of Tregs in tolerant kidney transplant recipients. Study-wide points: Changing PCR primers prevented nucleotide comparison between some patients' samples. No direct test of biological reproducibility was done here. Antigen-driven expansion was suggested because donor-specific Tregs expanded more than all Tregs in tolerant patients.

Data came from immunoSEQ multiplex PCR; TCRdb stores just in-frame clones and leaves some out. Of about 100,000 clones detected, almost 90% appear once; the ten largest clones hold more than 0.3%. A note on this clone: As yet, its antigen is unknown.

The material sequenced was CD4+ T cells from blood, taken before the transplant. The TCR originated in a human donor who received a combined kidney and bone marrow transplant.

CDR3: CASRPSQGSGYGYTF. DNA for the CDR3: TGTGCCAGCAGACCCTCACAGGGTTCGGGCTATGGCTACACCTTC. The V gene is TRBV28, the J gene TRBJ1-2; TRBD1 is a possible D gene (6 bases). CDR1 and CDR2 from the germline V gene are MDHEN and SYDVKM. Trimming took off 6 bases at V and 4 bases at J, with 18 bases between the two ends. The CDR3 spans 15 residues.